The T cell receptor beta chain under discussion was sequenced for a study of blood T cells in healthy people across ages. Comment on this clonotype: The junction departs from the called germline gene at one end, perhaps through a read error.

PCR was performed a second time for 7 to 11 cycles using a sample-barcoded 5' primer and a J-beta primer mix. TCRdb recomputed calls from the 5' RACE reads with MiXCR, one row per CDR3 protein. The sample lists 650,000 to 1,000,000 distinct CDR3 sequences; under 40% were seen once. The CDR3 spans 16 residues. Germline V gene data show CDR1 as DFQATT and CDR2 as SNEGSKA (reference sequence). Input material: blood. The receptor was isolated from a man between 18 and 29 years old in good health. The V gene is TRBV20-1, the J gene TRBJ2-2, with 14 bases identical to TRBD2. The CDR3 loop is CSAEPGLAGVTGELFF. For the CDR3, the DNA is TGTAGTGCTGAGCCGGGACTAGCGGGAGTGACCGGGGAGCTGTTTTTT.